The entry that follows covers one TCR beta chain sequence. The data originate from a study of blood T cell repertoires in COVID-19. On the study more broadly: Donors in the United States, Italy and Spain gave samples during acute or convalescent COVID-19. The cDNA or gDNA used as material had been derived from T cells, B-cell-depleted T cells, or PBMCs.

In germline, CDR1 is SGHTA, CDR2 FQGNSA. V lost 5 bases and J lost 3; bases outside the gene matches: 9. This CDR3 has 15 amino acids. In the original workflow: Nucleated cell counts were estimated from reference gene primer amplification. TCRdb keeps only in-frame clones here, not all; method: immunoSEQ multiplex PCR. Clonal size and the V and J genes are those of that table, whereas D and trimming came from the DNA. The sample includes 95,000 to 150,000 clones, approximately 71% of them seen just once. The sample taken for sequencing was peripheral blood. This sequence originates from a woman aged 70-85 years with acute or convalescent COVID-19. The J gene is TRBJ2-7, the V gene TRBV7-2, with 8 positions matching TRBD2. CDR3 region: CASSNSGGPDYEQYF. The CDR3 DNA sequence: TGTGCCAGCAGCAACAGCGGGGGCCCCGACTACGAGCAGTACTTC.